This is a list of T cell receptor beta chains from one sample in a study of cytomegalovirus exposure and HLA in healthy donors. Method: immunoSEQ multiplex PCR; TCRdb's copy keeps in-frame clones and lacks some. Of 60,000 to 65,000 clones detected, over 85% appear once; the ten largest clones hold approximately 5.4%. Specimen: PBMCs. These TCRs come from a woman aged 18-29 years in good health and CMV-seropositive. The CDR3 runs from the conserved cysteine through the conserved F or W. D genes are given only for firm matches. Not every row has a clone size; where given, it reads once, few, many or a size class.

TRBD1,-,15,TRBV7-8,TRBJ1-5,TGTGCCAGCAGCTTAGCCCGGTCAGGGGGTCAGCCCCAGCATTTT,CASSLARSGGQPQHF
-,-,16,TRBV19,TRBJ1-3,TGTGCCAGCGGGAGGACTCTCGCTCACTCTGGAAACACCATATATTTT,CASGRTLAHSGNTIYF
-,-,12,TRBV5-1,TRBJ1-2,TGCGCCAGCAGCTTGGACGGGGATGGCTACACCTTC,CASSLDGDGYTF
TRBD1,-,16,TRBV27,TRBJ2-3,TGTGCCAGCAGTTTATCTACAGGGGGCAACACAGATACGCAGTATTTT,CASSLSTGGNTDTQYF
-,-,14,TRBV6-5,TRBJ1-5,TGTGCCAGCAGTCCCAGCAGGGGCAATCAGCCCCAGCATTTT,CASSPSRGNQPQHF
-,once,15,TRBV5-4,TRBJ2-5,TGTGCCAGCAGCCCCCCGAGGGCAGGGGCGGAAACCCAGTACTTC,CASSPPRAGAETQYF
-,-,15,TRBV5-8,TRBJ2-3,TGTGCCAGCAGCTCCCTTGGGCCGGGACTGAGAGTACAGGATTTT,CASSSLGPGLRVQDF
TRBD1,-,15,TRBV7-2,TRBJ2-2,TGTGCCAGCAGCTTGGACAGGGGGCGTACCGGGGAGCTGTTTTTT,CASSLDRGRTGELFF
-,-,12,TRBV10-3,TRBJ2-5,TGTGCCATCAGGGACAACCAAGAGACCCAGTACTTC,CAIRDNQETQYF
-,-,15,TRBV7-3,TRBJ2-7,TGTGCCAGCAGCTTAAGATTAGGGGAAAGCTACGAGCAGTACTTC,CASSLRLGESYEQYF
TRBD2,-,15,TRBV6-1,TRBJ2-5,TGTGCCAGCAGGGCGTGGGGGGGATTACAAGAGACCCAGTACTTC,CASRAWGGLQETQYF
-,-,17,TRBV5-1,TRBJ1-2,TGCGCCAGCAGCCAAACAACGACCCCTACGCGGGGCTATGGCTACACCTTC,CASSQTTTPTRGYGYTF
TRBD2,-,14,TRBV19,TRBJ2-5,TGTGCCAGTAGCGGCGGGGGGCACCAAGAGACCCAGTACTTC,CASSGGGHQETQYF
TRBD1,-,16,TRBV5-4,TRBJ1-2,TGTGCCAGCGGGCTGAAGGGACAGGTCCTTAACTATGGCTACACCTTC,CASGLKGQVLNYGYTF
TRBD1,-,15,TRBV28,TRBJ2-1,TGTGCCAGCAGCCCGGGACAGGTCTCCTACAATGAGCAGTTCTTC,CASSPGQVSYNEQFF
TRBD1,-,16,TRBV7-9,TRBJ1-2,TGTGCCAGCAGCTTATCGGGCGGGACAGGGGGCTATGGCTACACCTTC,CASSLSGGTGGYGYTF
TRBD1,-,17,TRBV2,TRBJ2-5,TGTGCCAGCAGTGAAAGATTTACAGGGGGCGGTCGAGAGACCCAGTACTTC,CASSERFTGGGRETQYF
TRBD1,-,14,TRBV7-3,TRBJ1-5,TGTGCCAGCAGCACGGGACAGGCAAATCAGCCCCAGCATTTT,CASSTGQANQPQHF
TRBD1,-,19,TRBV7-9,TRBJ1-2,TGTGCCAGCAGCTTAGGGGTACAGGGGCGCCGTCGAAATGGCTATGGCTACACCTTC,CASSLGVQGRRRNGYGYTF
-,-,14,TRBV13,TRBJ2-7,TGTGCCAGCAGCGAACCGGGACTCACCTACGAGCAGTACTTC,CASSEPGLTYEQYF
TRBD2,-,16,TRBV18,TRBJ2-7,TGTGCCAGCTCACCGCGGCTAGCGGGAGGGCCGTTAGAGCAGTACTTC,CASSPRLAGGPLEQYF
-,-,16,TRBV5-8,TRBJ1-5,TGTGCCAGCAGCTTGGATGCAGTATATAGCAATCAGCCCCAGCATTTT,CASSLDAVYSNQPQHF
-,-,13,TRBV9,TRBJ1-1,TGTGCCAGCAGCGTACAAGAGGCGTCTGAAGCTTTCTTT,CASSVQEASEAFF
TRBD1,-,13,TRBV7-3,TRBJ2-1,TGTGCCTCGAGAGGGCAGGGGGCCAATGAGCAGTTCTTC,CASRGQGANEQFF
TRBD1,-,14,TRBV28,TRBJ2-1,TGTGCCAGCAGTACTGGGACAGACTACAATGAGCAGTTCTTC,CASSTGTDYNEQFF
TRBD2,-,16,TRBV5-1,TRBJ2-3,TGCGCCAGCAGCCTAACTACTAGCGGTGCCACAGATACGCAGTATTTT,CASSLTTSGATDTQYF
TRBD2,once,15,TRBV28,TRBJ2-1,TGTGCCAGCAGAGGGGGTAGCGGGGGGGTCAATGAGCAGTTCTTC,CASRGGSGGVNEQFF
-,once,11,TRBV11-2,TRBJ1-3,TGTGCCAGCAGCTTAGCGGACACCATATATTTT,CASSLADTIYF
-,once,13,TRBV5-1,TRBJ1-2,TGCGCCAGCAGCTTAGTAGAACACTATGGCTACACCTTC,CASSLVEHYGYTF
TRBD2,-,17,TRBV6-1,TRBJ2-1,TGTGCCAGCAGTGAAATCTTTGCGGGGGGGCCCTACAATGAGCAGTTCTTC,CASSEIFAGGPYNEQFF
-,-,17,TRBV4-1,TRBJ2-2,TGCGCCAGCAGCCAAGGTCAGGGGTGGGGGAACACCGGGGAGCTGTTTTTT,CASSQGQGWGNTGELFF
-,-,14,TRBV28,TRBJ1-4,TGTGCCAGCACCTTAGAGGCAACTAATGAAAAACTGTTTTTT,CASTLEATNEKLFF
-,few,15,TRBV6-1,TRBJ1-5,TGTGCCAGCAGCCCGACAGCTGGGGGCAATCAGCCCCAGCATTTT,CASSPTAGGNQPQHF
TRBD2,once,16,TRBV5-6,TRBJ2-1,TGTGCCAGCAGCTCCGGACTAGCGGGGAGATTCAATGAGCAGTTCTTC,CASSSGLAGRFNEQFF
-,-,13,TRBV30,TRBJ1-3,TGTGCTTCCAGCGGGGGCTCTGGAAACACCATATATTTT,CASSGGSGNTIYF
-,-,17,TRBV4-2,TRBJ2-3,TGTGCCAGCAGCCAAGAGGGGCTGGAGGGAGGCGGAGATACGCAGTATTTT,CASSQEGLEGGGDTQYF
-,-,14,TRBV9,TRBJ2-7,TGTGCCAGCAGCGTAGAGGGGCTCGGATACGAGCAGTACTTC,CASSVEGLGYEQYF
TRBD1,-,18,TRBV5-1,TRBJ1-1,TGCGCCAGCAGCTTGATTGGCAGGGACGTTTGGGACAGGGCTGAAGCTTTCTTT,CASSLIGRDVWDRAEAFF
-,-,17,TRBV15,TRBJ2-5,TGTGCCACCAGCAGAGATCAGACGACTAGTCTCCAAGAGACCCAGTACTTC,CATSRDQTTSLQETQYF
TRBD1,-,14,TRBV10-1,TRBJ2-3,TGCGCCAGCGGGACAGGTCCTTACACAGATACGCAGTATTTT,CASGTGPYTDTQYF
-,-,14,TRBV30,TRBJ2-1,TGTGCCTGGGCCCCCGGCCAGGGTTTTAATGAGCAGTTCTTC,CAWAPGQGFNEQFF
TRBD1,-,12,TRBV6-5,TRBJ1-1,TGTGCCAGCGGACAGGGGAAGACTGAAGCTTTCTTT,CASGQGKTEAFF
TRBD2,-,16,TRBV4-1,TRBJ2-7,TGCGCCAGCAGCCAAGAGACTAGCGGGAGTAGCTACGAGCAGTACTTC,CASSQETSGSSYEQYF
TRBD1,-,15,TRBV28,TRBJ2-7,TGTGCCAGCAGTCCACCTACCGCAGGGGGCTTTGAGCAGTACTTC,CASSPPTAGGFEQYF
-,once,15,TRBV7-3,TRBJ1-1,TGTGCCAGCAGCTTAAACGCGGGAGAGAACACTGAAGCTTTCTTT,CASSLNAGENTEAFF
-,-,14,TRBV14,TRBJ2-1,TGTGCCAGCAGCCTGGGTAGCCCCTACAATGAGCAGTTCTTC,CASSLGSPYNEQFF
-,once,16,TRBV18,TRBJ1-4,TGTGCCAGCTCACCAGTAGACTCACGGATCGGTGAAAAACTGTTTTTT,CASSPVDSRIGEKLFF
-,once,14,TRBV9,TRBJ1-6,TGTGCCAGCAGCAAGGAAGGGGGTAATTCACCCCTCCACTTT,CASSKEGGNSPLHF
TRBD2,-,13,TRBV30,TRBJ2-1,TGTGCCTGGGATTCGGGACTAGCCTACGGGCAGTTCTTC,CAWDSGLAYGQFF
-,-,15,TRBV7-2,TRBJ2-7,TGTGCCAGCAGCTGGACCGGGACACTTTCCTACGAGCAGTACTTC,CASSWTGTLSYEQYF
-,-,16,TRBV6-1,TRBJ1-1,TGTGCCAGCAGTGAATACTTGGGCTCCCTTAACACTGAAGCTTTCTTT,CASSEYLGSLNTEAFF
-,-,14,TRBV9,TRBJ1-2,TGTGCCAGCGACCTCTCGGGGGATCGCTATGGCTACACCTTC,CASDLSGDRYGYTF
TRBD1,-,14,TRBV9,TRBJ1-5,TGTGCCAGCAGCTCGACAGGGAACAATCAGCCCCAGCATTTT,CASSSTGNNQPQHF
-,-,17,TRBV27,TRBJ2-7,TGTGCCAGCAGTTCAACCCCAACAGGGAAATTAGCACGGGAGCAGTACTTC,CASSSTPTGKLAREQYF
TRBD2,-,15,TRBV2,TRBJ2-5,TGTGCCAGCAGCCCGGGAGCGGGGGGGCGCGAGACCCAGTACTTC,CASSPGAGGRETQYF
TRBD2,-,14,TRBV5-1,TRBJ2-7,TGCGCCAGCACCCGGGGAGGGTCAGGATACGAGCAGTACTTC,CASTRGGSGYEQYF
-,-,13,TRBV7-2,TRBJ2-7,TGTGCCAGCAGCCTTCAGGGGCGGTACGAGCAGTACTTC,CASSLQGRYEQYF
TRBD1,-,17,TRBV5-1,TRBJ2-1,TGCGCCAGCAGCGTGACAGGGGGGGTCCAGGGCTACAATGAGCAGTTCTTC,CASSVTGGVQGYNEQFF
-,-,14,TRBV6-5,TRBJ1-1,TGTGCCAGCAGTTACTCCAGACAGAACACTGAAGCTTTCTTT,CASSYSRQNTEAFF